Below, 3 T cell receptor beta chains from the same sample are listed, as sequenced in a study of blood T cell repertoires in COVID-19 (dated by TCRdb to about 2020). The protocol used for the library was the immunoSEQ multiplex PCR assay. TCRdb provides this immuneACCESS table in a form limited to in-frame rearrangements. Some clones are lacking; in checked studies, under half of them reflect an unresolved V gene, and why the rest are absent is not known. The sample data list roughly 95,000 clones, and about 80% of these were observed just once. Jointly, the top ten make up about 18% of the sample. Sequencing was performed on peripheral blood. The receptors come from an elderly man with acute or convalescent COVID-19.

This clone was seen once. The chain is built from TRBV28 and TRBJ2-7; weak D call: TRBD1 (5 bases). The CDR3 is 13 amino acids. Germline V CDR1 and CDR2: MDHEN, SYDVKM. With 8 bases removed from V and 3 bases from J, the gap between germline ends came to 14 bases. CDR3 nucleotide sequence: TGTGCCAGCCACTCCAGGGCCCGCTACGAGCAGTACTTC. Translating gives CASHSRARYEQYF.

This chain joins TRBV6-1 and TRBJ2-7; 8 bases are shared with TRBD1. Trimming at V came to 10 bases and at J to 3 bases, leaving 17 bases not matched to a gene. CDR3 length: 16 residues. CDR1 is MNHNS and CDR2 is SASEGT in the germline V gene. Here the CDR3 DNA reads TGTGCCACCCGTGAAGACCGGGACAGGAAATTCTACGAGCAGTACTTC. Encoded protein: CATREDRDRKFYEQYF.

The chain is built from TRBV30 and TRBJ1-3; D unclear. Germline CDR1 is GTSNPN and CDR2 is SVGIG (reference sequence). The CDR3 has 13 residues. V was trimmed by 4 bases and J by 0 bases, leaving 7 bases between them. The CDR3 sequence is CAWNPVSGNTIYF. The CDR3 nucleotides are TGTGCCTGGAATCCGGTCTCTGGAAACACCATATATTTT.